Below, 26 T cell receptor beta chains from the same sample are listed, as sequenced in a study of shared clonotypes between healthy human individuals. Produced via immunoSEQ multiplex PCR; TCRdb's table is partial and in-frame only. Among 600,000 or so clones listed, about 98% were seen once. Naive-designated CD8 cells lacked CD45RO, were positively enriched for CCR7, and omitted terminally differentiated effector memory CD45RA+ cells. The source material was naive CD8+ T cells sorted from blood. These receptor sequences come from a young man in good health.

The gene calls are TRBV7-2 and TRBJ1-1; D remains ambiguous. The CDR3 has 14 amino acids. The germline V gene has CDR1 SGHTA and CDR2 FQGNSA. V lost 1 base to trimming and J lost 10 bases, with 16 bases between them. The CDR3 protein is CASSLVGNHFRAFF. The CDR3, as DNA: TGTGCCAGCAGCTTAGTAGGGAACCATTTCCGAGCTTTCTTT.

The count of this clone is one. The chain has TRBV7-8 and TRBJ1-2; TRBD1 matches 12 bases. The CDR3 extends over 12 amino acids. The V and J ends lost 11 bases and 7 bases, in that order; junction bases with no gene match: 5. Germline CDR1 and CDR2: SGHVS and FQNEAQ. The CDR3 sequence is CAPGTGGSGYTF. CDR3 sequence (DNA): TGTGCCCCCGGGACAGGGGGCAGTGGCTACACCTTC.

Comment on this clone: A junction end diverges from the germline sequence, so it may reflect a read error. The chain carries TRBV29-1 and TRBJ2-2, with TRBD1 identical over 7 bases. Germline assignment: CDR1 SQVTM and CDR2 ANQGSEA. The CDR3 has 14 amino acids. CDR3 amino acids: CSVDETGFTGEPFF. Here the CDR3 DNA reads TGCAGCGTTGATGAGACAGGGTTCACCGGGGAGCCGTTTTTT.

This chain connects TRBV28 to TRBJ1-2; no clear D. CDR3 size: 15 residues. With 3 bases removed from V and 6 bases from J, the gap between germline ends came to 17 bases. Germline V CDR1 and CDR2: MDHEN, SYDVKM. CDR3 amino acids: CASSFNSAPLHGYTF. CDR3 sequence (DNA): TGTGCCAGCAGTTTTAATAGCGCGCCCTTACATGGCTACACCTTC.

The CDR3 DNA reads TGTGCCAGCAGCTTAGGGGACGTTGCCTCTCAGTACTTC. Protein: CASSLGDVASQYF. The chain uses TRBV7-6 and TRBJ2-7; either TRBD1 or TRBD2 may supply D (5 bases each). The CDR3 sequence is 13 residues long. Trimming left V 1 base short and J 10 bases short, with 14 bases between. The V gene's germline CDR1 is SGHVS and CDR2 FNYEAQ.

This chain uses TRBV7-6 with TRBJ1-1; D unclear. Germline loops: CDR1 SGHVS, CDR2 FNYEAQ. V lost 1 base and J 1 base, leaving 7 bases between the germline ends. The CDR3 extends over 14 amino acids. CDR3 in DNA: TGTGCCAGCAGCTTAGGGGTAGGGAACACTGAAGCTTTCTTT. Translated: CASSLGVGNTEAFF.

The count of this clone is one. The chain has TRBV11-2 and TRBJ1-1; D uncertain. This CDR3 has 15 residues. V dropped 0 bases and J dropped 5 bases, with 13 bases sitting between them. Germline values: CDR1 SGHAT, CDR2 FQNNGV. The CDR3 loop reads CASSLEGWSNTEAFF. Here the CDR3 DNA reads TGTGCCAGCAGCTTAGAGGGGTGGTCGAATACTGAAGCTTTCTTT.

The rearrangement joins TRBV13 to TRBJ2-3, with D possibly called TRBD1 or TRBD2 (5 bases each). The CDR3 spans 14 residues. The V gene lost 3 bases and the J gene lost 1 base, with 8 bases spanning the gap. CDR1 and CDR2 (germline): PRHDT, FYEKMQ (reference sequence). Here the CDR3 reads CASSFGGGTDTQYF. CDR3 nucleotide sequence: TGTGCCAGCAGCTTTGGGGGAGGCACAGATACGCAGTATTTT. The full variable domain, its missing parts supplied by reference TRBV13 and TRBJ2-3, is AAGVIQSPRHLIKEKRETATLKCYPIPRHDTVYWYQQGPGQDPQFLISFYEKMQSDKGSIPDRFSAQQFSDYHSELNMSSLELGDSALYFCASSFGGGTDTQYFGPGTRLTVL.

This chain links TRBV6-5 with TRBJ2-7; D not resolved. Trimming cost V 0 bases and J 0 bases, with 9 bases left between them. Germline values: CDR1 MNHEY, CDR2 SVGAGI. The CDR3 extends over 15 amino acids. The CDR3 nucleotides are TGTGCCAGCAGTTACTCGTCAGAGAGCTCCTACGAGCAGTACTTC. Protein sequence: CASSYSSESSYEQYF.

The DNA for the CDR3 is TGTGCCAGCAGAACCCGATCAGGCGGAGAGACCCAGTACTTC. Its translation: CASRTRSGGETQYF. The V and J genes are TRBV6-6 and TRBJ2-5; D unclear. The germline CDR1 and CDR2 sequences are MNHNY and SVGAGI (reference sequence). The CDR3 consists of 14 residues. V was trimmed by 6 bases and J by 4 bases, leaving 15 bases between them.

The DNA for the CDR3 is TGTGCCAGCAGTTTAGGGACAGGGTACCACGAGCAGTACTTC. This codes for CASSLGTGYHEQYF. This chain joins TRBV27 and TRBJ2-7; 9 bases align to TRBD1. The germline V gene has CDR1 MNHEY and CDR2 SMNVEV (reference sequence). The CDR3 has 14 residues. V shed 2 bases and J 5 bases; nucleotides not matched to a gene: 4.

V and J are TRBV30 and TRBJ1-2; D is undetermined. This CDR3 spans 15 amino acids. V lost 0 bases and J 1 base, leaving 12 bases between the germline ends. Looked up from germline, CDR1 is GTSNPN and CDR2 is SVGIG (reference sequence). The CDR3 DNA follows: TGTGCCTGGAGTGTATGGAAGGAAGTTAACTATGGCTACACCTTC. Translation: CAWSVWKEVNYGYTF.

Regarding this clone: This same CDR3 is encoded by further DNA sequences in the sample. V is TRBV20-1 and J is TRBJ2-1; D unresolved. The germline V gene encodes CDR1 DFQATT and CDR2 SNEGSKA (reference sequence). This CDR3 has 11 residues. Trimming took off 0 bases at V and 6 bases at J, with 3 bases between the two ends. For the CDR3, the DNA is TGCAGTGCTAGAGATCTCAATGAGCAGTTCTTC. This translates into CSARDLNEQFF.

The gene calls are TRBV5-5 and TRBJ2-7; D is uncertain. Germline-derived CDR1 and CDR2 are SGHKS and YYEKEE (reference sequence). This CDR3 has 13 amino acids. The V end was cut by 0 bases, the J end by 1 base, with 5 bases between. The CDR3 loop reads CASSLDRSYEQYF. CDR3 coding DNA: TGTGCCAGCAGCTTGGACAGATCCTACGAGCAGTACTTC.

J is TRBJ2-1 and V is TRBV7-2, with D possibly TRBD1 on 6 matching bases. The germline gives CDR1 SGHTA, CDR2 FQGNSA. V was cut by 6 bases and J by 9 bases, with 18 bases left in between. This CDR3 has 14 amino acids. For the CDR3, the DNA is TGTGCCAGCAGTCATGTTGACAGGACTTTTGAGCAGTTCTTC. Encoded protein: CASSHVDRTFEQFF.

The CDR3 sequence: CASTPGTYNTGELFF. CDR3 DNA: TGTGCCAGCACCCCCGGGACTTACAACACCGGGGAGCTGTTTTTT. The chain couples TRBV27 to TRBJ2-2, with D tentatively TRBD2 (6 bases). CDR3 length: 15 amino acids. Germline lookup yields CDR1 MNHEY and CDR2 SMNVEV (reference sequence). The germline V and J ends were trimmed by 7 bases and 2 bases, with 14 bases remaining between them.

The chain recombines TRBV27 with TRBJ2-5, with TRBD2 identical over 9 bases. The CDR3 is made up of 16 amino acids. V was clipped by 1 base and J by 2 bases; unmatched bases: 5. CDR1 is MNHEY, CDR2 SMNVEV, per germline (reference sequence). CDR3 coding DNA: TGTGCCAGCAGTTTATTGGCGGGAGGGGAACAAGAGACCCAGTACTTC. It yields the protein CASSLLAGGEQETQYF.

The chain carries TRBV29-1 and TRBJ2-1; 11 bases map to TRBD2. CDR1 and CDR2 (germline): SQVTM, ANQGSEA. This CDR3 has 19 residues. The ends lost 3 bases at V and 7 bases at J; junction bases unmatched: 20. CDR3 DNA: TGCAGCGTTGAGTTTCCGGGGAGTTCTAGCGGGAGGTGGTTTAATGAGCAGTTCTTC. Protein sequence: CSVEFPGSSSGRWFNEQFF.

The chain combines TRBV10-1 with TRBJ2-7; 9 nucleotides agree with TRBD1. The V gene end was trimmed by 4 bases and the J gene end by 5 bases; junction bases not matched to a gene: 3. CDR1 and CDR2 (germline): WNHNN, SYGVQD (reference sequence). The CDR3 consists of 13 residues. The CDR3 DNA follows: TGCGCCAGCAGTGGACAGGGGGAGGACGAGCAGTACTTC. Amino acids: CASSGQGEDEQYF.

Comments on this clone: This sample includes further DNA sequences coding for the same CDR3. The rearrangement links TRBV6-5 to TRBJ2-7; the D gene could be TRBD1 or TRBD2 (5 bases each). The germline gives CDR1 MNHEY, CDR2 SVGAGI. The CDR3 length is 12 residues. Trimming took 6 bases from V and 1 from J, leaving 7 bases between them. The CDR3 sequence: CASRGVSYEQYF. CDR3 in DNA: TGTGCCAGCAGGGGGGTTTCCTACGAGCAGTACTTC.

V gene TRBV9 combines with J gene TRBJ2-2, with TRBD1 as a possible D gene (6 bases). V was shortened by 0 bases and J by 2 bases, with 14 bases between the two germline ends. The CDR3 is 17 residues long. Germline loops: CDR1 SGDLS, CDR2 YYNGEE. The CDR3 nucleotides are TGTGCCAGCAGCGTAGATGGGGGCTTGCTTAACACCGGGGAGCTGTTTTTT. It yields the protein CASSVDGGLLNTGELFF. Supplemented by reference TRBV9 and TRBJ2-2, the full variable domain reads DSGVTQTPKHLITATGQRVTLRCSPRSGDLSVYWYQQSLDQGLQFLIQYYNGEERAKGNILERFSAQQFPDLHSELNLSSLELGDSALYFCASSVDGGLLNTGELFFGEGSRLTVL.

About this clone: This sample includes further DNA sequences coding for the same CDR3. In DNA form, the CDR3 reads TGTGCCAGCAGCGTAGAGGGCGGCACCTACAATGAGCAGTTCTTC. Protein sequence: CASSVEGGTYNEQFF. V is TRBV9 and J is TRBJ2-1; no definite D call. The CDR3 runs 15 residues. Germline V CDR1 and CDR2: SGDLS, YYNGEE. Trimming took off 0 bases at V and 2 bases at J, with 9 bases between the two ends.

Of note for this clone: The same CDR3 can be traced to other DNA sequences in this sample. The genes are TRBV27 and TRBJ2-7, with D perhaps assigned TRBD1 or TRBD2 (5 bases each). Germline CDR1 and CDR2: MNHEY and SMNVEV (reference sequence). Trimming took 3 bases from V and 2 from J, leaving 8 bases between them. The length of the CDR3 is 13 residues. The CDR3: CASSLGVPYEQYF. Written as DNA, the CDR3 is TGTGCCAGCAGTTTGGGGGTGCCCTACGAGCAGTACTTC.

In this sample, this clone turned up once. The rearrangement joins TRBV4-3 to TRBJ2-7; weak D call: TRBD2 (7 bases). The CDR3 has 14 residues. CDR1 and CDR2 (germline): LGHNA, YSLEER. V was pared by 0 bases and J by 7 bases, with 13 bases between. Here the CDR3 reads CASSQDGGREEQYF. The CDR3 bases are TGCGCCAGCAGCCAAGACGGGGGGCGTGAGGAGCAGTACTTC.

The chain employs TRBV9 and TRBJ2-4, with a weak D call TRBD1 (6 bases). Trimming removed 0 bases at V and 3 bases at J, with 10 bases between. In germline, CDR1 is SGDLS, CDR2 YYNGEE. The CDR3 totals 15 residues. The DNA of the CDR3 is TGTGCCAGCAGCGTAGATGGGGGCGGCAAAAACATTCAGTACTTC. Its translation: CASSVDGGGKNIQYF.

The chain has TRBV9 and TRBJ1-4; D might be TRBD1 (5 bases). Looked up from germline, CDR1 is SGDLS and CDR2 is YYNGEE. CDR3 length equals 14 residues. Between the trimmed V and J ends, which lost 3 bases and 6 bases, there was a span of 12 bases. This CDR3 is CASSGRDPDEKLFF. Written as DNA, the CDR3 is TGTGCCAGCAGCGGCAGGGATCCGGATGAAAAACTGTTTTTT.